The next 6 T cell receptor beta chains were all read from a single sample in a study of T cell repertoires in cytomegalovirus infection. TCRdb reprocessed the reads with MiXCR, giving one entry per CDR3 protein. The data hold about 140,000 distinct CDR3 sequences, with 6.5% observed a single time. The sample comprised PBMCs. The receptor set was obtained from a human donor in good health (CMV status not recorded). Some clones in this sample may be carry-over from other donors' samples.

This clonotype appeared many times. DNA of the CDR3: TGTGCCAGCGGTACTAGATTCCTTGAGCAGTTCTTC. It translates to CASGTRFLEQFF. The chain combines TRBV6-2 or TRBV6-3 with TRBJ2-1, with D maybe TRBD2 (5 bases). Germline CDR1 and CDR2: MNHEY and SVGEGT. Trimming left V 8 bases short and J 9 bases short, with 14 bases between. CDR3 length: 12 residues.

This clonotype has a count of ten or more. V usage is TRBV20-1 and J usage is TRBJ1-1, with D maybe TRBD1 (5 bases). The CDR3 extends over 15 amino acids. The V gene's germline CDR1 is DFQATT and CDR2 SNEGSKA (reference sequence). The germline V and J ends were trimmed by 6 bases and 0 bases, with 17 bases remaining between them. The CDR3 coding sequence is TGCAGTGCCCAGGTGGCAGGGCTCTTGAACACTGAAGCTTTCTTT. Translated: CSAQVAGLLNTEAFF.

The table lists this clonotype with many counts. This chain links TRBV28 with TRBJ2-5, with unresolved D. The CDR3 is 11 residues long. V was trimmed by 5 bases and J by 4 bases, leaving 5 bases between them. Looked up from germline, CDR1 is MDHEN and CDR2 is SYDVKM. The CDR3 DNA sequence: TGTGCCAGCAGTGCCGTAGAGACCCAGTACTTC. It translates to CASSAVETQYF. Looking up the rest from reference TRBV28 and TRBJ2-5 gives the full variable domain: DVKVTQSSRYLVKRTGEKVFLECVQDMDHENMFWYRQDPGLGLRLIYFSYDVKMKEKGDIPEGYSVSREKKERFSLILESASTNQTSMYLCASSAVETQYFGPGTRLLVL.

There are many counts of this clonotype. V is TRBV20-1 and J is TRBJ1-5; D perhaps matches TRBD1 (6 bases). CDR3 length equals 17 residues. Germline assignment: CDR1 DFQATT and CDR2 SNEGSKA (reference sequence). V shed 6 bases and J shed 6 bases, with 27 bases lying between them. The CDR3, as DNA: TGCAGTGCGCAAAAATGGCTTTTGGGGGGCGCGGGTCAGCCCCAGCATTTT. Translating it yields CSAQKWLLGGAGQPQHF.

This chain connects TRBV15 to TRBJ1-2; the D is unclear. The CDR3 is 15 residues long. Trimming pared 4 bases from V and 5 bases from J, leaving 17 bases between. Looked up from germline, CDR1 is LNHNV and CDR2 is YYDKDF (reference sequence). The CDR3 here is CATSNPQEKRYGYTF. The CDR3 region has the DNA TGTGCCACCAGCAACCCCCAAGAAAAAAGATATGGCTACACCTTC.

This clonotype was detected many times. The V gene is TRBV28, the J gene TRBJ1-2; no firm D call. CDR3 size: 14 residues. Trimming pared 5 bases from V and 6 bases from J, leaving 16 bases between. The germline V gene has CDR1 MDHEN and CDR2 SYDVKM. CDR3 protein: CASSLDRRTDGYTF. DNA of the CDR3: TGTGCCAGCAGTCTAGATCGACGAACAGATGGCTACACCTTC.